The clone carrying this T cell receptor beta chain came up many times. Its antigen is unidentified. In the study's own analysis: Sample TCR counts, which ranged from 23,224 to 690,600, had a median of 95,638. TCRdb recomputed calls from the RACE reads with MiXCR, one row per CDR3 protein. The V and J calls, along with clone size, are taken from TCRdb and not from the paper's own processing. The sample records about 340,000 distinct CDR3 sequences, around 7% being singletons. These data originate in a study of human T cells and chemical hapten exposure. Study-level findings and limits: No alteration of TCRs above 1 in 1000 frequency was seen with DPC sensitization. Positively correlated with patch test score were the counts of PT1 expanded TCRs.

Time point of the sample: patch test 1, 2 weeks after DPC sensitization. Specified treatment: therapeutic diphenylcyclopropenone sensitization with weekly scalp DPC. Sample: whole blood, taken in connection with sensitization to the hapten diphenylcyclopropenone (DPC). The clonotype was recovered from a woman aged 18-35 years with alopecia areata. Some clones in this sample may be carry-over from other donors' samples.

The CDR3 reads CASSQYIGAKNIQYF. CDR3 nucleotide sequence: TGTGCCAGCAGCCAATACATTGGGGCCAAAAACATTCAGTACTTC. The rearrangement uses TRBV3-1 and TRBJ2-4; D unresolved. V was pared by 2 bases and J by 1 base, with 9 bases between. Per the germline V gene, CDR1 is LGHDT and CDR2 is YNNKEL (reference sequence). The CDR3 loop spans 15 amino acids.